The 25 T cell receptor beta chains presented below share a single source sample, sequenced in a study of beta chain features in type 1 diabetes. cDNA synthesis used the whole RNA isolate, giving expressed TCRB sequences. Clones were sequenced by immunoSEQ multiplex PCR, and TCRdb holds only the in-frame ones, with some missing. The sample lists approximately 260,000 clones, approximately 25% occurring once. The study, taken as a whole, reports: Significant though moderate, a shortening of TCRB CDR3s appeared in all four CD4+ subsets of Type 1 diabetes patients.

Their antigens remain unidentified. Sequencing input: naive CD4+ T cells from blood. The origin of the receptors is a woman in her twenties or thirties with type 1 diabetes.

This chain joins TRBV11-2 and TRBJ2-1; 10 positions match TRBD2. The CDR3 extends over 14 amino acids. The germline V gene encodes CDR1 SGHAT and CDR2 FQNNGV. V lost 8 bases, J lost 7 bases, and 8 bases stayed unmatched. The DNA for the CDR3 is TGTGCCAGCGGGGGACTAGCGAAGTCGAATGAGCAGTTCTTC. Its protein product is CASGGLAKSNEQFF.

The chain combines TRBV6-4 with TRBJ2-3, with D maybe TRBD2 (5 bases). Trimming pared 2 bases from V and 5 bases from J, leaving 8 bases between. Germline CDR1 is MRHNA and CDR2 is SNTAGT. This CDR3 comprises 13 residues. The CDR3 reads CASSDRAGDTQYF. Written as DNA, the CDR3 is TGTGCCAGCAGTGACAGGGCGGGAGATACGCAGTATTTT.

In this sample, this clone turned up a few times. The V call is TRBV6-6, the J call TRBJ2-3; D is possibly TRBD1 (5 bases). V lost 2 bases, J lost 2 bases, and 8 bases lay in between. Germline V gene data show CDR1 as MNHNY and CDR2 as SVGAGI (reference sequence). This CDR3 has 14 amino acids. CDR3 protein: CASSYGAVTDTQYF. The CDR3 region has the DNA TGTGCCAGCAGTTACGGGGCAGTCACAGATACGCAGTATTTT.

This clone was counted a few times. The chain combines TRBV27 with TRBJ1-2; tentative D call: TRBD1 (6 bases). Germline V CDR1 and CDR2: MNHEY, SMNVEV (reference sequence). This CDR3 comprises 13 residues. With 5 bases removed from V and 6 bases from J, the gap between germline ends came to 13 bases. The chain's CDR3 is CASSLTGSNGYTF. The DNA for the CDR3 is TGTGCCAGCAGTCTCACAGGGTCTAATGGCTACACCTTC.

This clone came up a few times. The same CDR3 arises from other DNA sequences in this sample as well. The CDR3 DNA follows: TGCGCCAGCAGCCAGGGACTAGCGGGATCCTACGAGCAGTACTTC. Translating gives CASSQGLAGSYEQYF. The V call is TRBV4-1, the J call TRBJ2-7, with 13 positions matching TRBD2. The CDR3 covers 15 residues. Germline CDR1 MGHRA, CDR2 YSYEKL. Trimming cost V 3 bases and J 1 base; bases outside gene matches: 0.

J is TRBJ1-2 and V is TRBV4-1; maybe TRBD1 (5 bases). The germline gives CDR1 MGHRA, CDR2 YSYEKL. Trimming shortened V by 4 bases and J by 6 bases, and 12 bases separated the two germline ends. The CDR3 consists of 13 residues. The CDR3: CASSRITGDGYTF. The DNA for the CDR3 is TGCGCCAGCAGCCGGATAACGGGGGATGGCTACACCTTC.

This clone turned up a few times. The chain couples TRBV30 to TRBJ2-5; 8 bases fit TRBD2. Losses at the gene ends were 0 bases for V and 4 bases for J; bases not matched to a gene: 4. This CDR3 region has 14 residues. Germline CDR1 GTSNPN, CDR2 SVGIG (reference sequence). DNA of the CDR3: TGTGCCTGGAGTGTATCCGGGAGGGGAGAGACCCAGTACTTC. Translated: CAWSVSGRGETQYF. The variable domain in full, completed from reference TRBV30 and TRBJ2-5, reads SQTIHQWPATLVQPVGSPLSLECTVEGTSNPNLYWYRQAAGRGLQLLFYSVGIGQISSEVPQNLSASRPQDRQFILSSKKLLLSDSGFYLCAWSVSGRGETQYFGPGTRLLVL.

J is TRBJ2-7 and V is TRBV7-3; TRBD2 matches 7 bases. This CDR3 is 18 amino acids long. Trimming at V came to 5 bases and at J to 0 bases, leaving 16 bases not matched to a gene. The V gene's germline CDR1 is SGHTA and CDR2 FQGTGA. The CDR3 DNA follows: TGTGCCAGCAGCCACCCTCTGAGGGCGGGAGATTACTCCTACGAGCAGTACTTC. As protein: CASSHPLRAGDYSYEQYF.

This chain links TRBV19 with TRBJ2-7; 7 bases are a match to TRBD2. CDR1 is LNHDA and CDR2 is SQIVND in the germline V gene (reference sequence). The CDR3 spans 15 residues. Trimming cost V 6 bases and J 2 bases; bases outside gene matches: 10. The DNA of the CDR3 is TGTGCCAGTAGGTACGGCGGGGGACCAACCTACGAGCAGTACTTC. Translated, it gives CASRYGGGPTYEQYF.

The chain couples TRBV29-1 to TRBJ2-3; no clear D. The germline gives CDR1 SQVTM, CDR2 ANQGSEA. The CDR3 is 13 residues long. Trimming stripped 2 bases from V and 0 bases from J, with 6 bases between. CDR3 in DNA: TGCAGCGTTGAACCGGGTAGCACAGATACGCAGTATTTT. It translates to CSVEPGSTDTQYF.

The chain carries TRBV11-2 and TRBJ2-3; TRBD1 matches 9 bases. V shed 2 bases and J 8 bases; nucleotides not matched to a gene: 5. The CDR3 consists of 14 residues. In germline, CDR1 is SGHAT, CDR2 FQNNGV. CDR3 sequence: CASSLYRDRATQYF. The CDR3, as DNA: TGTGCCAGCAGCTTATATAGGGACAGGGCTACGCAGTATTTT.

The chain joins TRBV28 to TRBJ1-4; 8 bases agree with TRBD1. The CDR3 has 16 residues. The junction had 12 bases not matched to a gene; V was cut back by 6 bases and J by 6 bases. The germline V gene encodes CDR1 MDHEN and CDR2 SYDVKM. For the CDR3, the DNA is TGTGCCAGCAGCCCGCTGGACAGGGCGAAACATGAAAAACTGTTTTTT. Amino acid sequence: CASSPLDRAKHEKLFF.

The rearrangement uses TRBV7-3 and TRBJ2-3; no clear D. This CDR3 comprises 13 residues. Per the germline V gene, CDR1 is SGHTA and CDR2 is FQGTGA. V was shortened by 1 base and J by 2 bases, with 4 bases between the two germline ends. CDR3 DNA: TGTGCCAGCAGCTTAAGCGTCACAGATACGCAGTATTTT. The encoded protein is CASSLSVTDTQYF.

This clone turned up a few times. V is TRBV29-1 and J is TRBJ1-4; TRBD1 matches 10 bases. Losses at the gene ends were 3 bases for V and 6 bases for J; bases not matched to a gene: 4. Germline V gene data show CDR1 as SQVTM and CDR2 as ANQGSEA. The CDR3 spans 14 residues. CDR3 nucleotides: TGCAGCGTTGACCCCGGGACAGGGGATGAAAAACTGTTTTTT. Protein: CSVDPGTGDEKLFF.

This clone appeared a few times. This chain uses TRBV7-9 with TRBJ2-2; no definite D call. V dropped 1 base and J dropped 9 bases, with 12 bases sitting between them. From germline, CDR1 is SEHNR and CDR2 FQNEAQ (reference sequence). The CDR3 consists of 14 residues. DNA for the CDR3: TGTGCCAGCAGCTTAGGCACAGCAGATAGGGAGCTGTTTTTT. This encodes CASSLGTADRELFF.

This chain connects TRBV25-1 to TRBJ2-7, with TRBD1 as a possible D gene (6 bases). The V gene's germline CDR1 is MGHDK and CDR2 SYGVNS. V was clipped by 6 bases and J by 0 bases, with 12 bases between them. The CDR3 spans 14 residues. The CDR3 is CASRGTTGSYEQYF. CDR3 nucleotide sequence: TGTGCCAGCAGGGGGACAACCGGCTCCTACGAGCAGTACTTC.

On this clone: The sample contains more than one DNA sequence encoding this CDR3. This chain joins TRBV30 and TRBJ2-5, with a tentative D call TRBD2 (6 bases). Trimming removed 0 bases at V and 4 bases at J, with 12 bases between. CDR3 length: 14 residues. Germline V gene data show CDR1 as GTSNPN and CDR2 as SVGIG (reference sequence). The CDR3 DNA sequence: TGTGCCTGGAGTGTGTCGGTGGGGGGAGAGACCCAGTACTTC. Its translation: CAWSVSVGGETQYF.

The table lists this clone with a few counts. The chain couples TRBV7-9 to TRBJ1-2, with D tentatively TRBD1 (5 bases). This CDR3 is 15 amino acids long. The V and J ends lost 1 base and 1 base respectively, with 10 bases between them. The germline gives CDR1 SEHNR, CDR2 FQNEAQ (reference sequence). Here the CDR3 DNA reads TGTGCCAGCAGCTTAGACAGGTGGGGTAACTATGGCTACACCTTC. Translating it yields CASSLDRWGNYGYTF. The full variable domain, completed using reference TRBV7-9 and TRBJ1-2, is DTGVSQNPRHKITKRGQNVTFRCDPISEHNRLYWYRQTLGQGPEFLTYFQNEAQLEKSRLLSDRFSAERPKGSFSTLEIQRTEQGDSAMYLCASSLDRWGNYGYTFGSGTRLTVV.

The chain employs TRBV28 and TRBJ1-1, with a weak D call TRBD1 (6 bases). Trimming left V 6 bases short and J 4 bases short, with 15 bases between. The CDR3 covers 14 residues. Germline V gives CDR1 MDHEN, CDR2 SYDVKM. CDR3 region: CASSNNRVGTEAFF. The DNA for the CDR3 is TGTGCCAGCAGCAATAACAGGGTGGGCACTGAAGCTTTCTTT.

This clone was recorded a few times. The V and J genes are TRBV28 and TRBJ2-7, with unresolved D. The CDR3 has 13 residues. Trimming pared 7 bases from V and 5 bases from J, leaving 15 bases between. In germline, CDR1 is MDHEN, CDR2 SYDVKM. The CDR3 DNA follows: TGTGCCAGCAATGCGGCCCGGGTCAACGAGCAGTACTTC. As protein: CASNAARVNEQYF.

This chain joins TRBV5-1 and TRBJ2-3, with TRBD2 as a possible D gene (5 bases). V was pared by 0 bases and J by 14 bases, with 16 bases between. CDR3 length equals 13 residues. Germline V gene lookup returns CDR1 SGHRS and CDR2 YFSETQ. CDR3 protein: CASSLEVPSLAYF. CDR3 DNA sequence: TGCGCCAGCAGCTTGGAGGTTCCGTCGCTAGCGTATTTT.

The CDR3 region has the DNA TGCAGTGCTGGGGCCGTAGAGGGCTACACCTTC. Protein sequence: CSAGAVEGYTF. J is TRBJ1-2 and V is TRBV20-1; the D gene is possibly TRBD1 (5 bases). Germline V CDR1 and CDR2: DFQATT, SNEGSKA (reference sequence). V was cut by 5 bases and J by 8 bases, with 12 bases left in between. The CDR3 runs 11 residues.

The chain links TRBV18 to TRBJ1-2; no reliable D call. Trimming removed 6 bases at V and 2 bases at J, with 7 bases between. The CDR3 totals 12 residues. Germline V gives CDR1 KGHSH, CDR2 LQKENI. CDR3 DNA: TGTGCCAGCTCGCGGGAGAACTATGGCTACACCTTC. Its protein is CASSRENYGYTF. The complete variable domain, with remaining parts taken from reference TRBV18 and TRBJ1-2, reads NAGVMQNPRHLVRRRGQEARLRCSPMKGHSHVYWYRQLPEEGLKFMVYLQKENIIDESGMPKERFSAEFPKEGPSILRIQQVVRGDSAAYFCASSRENYGYTFGSGTRLTVV.

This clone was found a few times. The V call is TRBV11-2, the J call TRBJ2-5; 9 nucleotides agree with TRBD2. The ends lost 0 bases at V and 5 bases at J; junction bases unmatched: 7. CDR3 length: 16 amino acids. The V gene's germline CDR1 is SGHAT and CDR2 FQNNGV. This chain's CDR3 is CASSLDSSGRMETQYF. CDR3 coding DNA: TGTGCCAGCAGCTTAGACTCCAGCGGGAGGATGGAGACCCAGTACTTC.

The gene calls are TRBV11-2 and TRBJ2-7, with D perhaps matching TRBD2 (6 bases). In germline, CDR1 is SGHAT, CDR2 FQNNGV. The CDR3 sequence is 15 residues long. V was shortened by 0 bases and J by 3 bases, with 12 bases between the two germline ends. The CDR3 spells CASSLEAGPRYEQYF. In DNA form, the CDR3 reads TGTGCCAGCAGCTTAGAGGCGGGACCACGCTACGAGCAGTACTTC.